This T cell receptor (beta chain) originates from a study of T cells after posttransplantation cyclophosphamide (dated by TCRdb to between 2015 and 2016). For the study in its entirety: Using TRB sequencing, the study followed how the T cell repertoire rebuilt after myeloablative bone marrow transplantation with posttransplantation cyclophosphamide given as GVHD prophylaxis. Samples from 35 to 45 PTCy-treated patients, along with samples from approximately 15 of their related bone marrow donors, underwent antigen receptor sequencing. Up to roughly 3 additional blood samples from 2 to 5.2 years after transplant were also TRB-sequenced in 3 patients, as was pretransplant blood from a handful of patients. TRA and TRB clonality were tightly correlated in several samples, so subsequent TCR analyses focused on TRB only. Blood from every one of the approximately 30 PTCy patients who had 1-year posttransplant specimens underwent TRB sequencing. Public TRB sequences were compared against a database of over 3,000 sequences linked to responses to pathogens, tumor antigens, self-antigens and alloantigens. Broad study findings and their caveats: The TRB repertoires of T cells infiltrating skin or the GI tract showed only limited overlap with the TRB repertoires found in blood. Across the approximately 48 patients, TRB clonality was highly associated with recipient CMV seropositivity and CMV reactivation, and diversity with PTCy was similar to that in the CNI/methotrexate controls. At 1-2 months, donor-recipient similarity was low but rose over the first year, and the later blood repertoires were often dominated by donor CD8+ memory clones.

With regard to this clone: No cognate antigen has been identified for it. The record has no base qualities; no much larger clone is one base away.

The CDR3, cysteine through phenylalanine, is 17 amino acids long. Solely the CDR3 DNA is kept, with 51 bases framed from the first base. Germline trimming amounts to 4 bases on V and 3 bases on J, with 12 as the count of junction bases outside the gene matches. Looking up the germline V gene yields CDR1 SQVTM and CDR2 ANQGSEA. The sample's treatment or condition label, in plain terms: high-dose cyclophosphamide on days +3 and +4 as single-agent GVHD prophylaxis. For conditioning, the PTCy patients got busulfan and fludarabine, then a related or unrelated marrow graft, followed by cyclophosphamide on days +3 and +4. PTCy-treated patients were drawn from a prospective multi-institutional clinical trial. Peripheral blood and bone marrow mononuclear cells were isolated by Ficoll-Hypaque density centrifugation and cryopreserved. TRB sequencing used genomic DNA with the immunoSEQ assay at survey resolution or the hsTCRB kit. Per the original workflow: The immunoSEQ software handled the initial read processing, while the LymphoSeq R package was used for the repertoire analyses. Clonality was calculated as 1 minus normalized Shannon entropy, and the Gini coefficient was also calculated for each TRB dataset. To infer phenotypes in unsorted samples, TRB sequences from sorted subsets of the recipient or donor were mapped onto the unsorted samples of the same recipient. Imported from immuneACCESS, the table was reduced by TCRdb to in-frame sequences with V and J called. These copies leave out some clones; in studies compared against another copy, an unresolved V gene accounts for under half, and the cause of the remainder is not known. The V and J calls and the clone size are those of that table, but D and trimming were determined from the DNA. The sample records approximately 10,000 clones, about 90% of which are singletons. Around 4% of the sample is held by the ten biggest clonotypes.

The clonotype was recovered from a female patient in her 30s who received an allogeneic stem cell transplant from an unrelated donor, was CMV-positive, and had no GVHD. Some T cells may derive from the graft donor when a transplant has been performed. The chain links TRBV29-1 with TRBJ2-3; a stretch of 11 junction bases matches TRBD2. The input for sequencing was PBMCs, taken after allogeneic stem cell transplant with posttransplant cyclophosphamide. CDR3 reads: CSVGHSGASGRTDTQYF. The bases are TGCAGCGTTGGGCATTCCGGGGCTAGCGGGAGGACAGATACGCAGTATTTT.